A single sample gave rise to the 14 T cell receptor beta chains below, sequenced in a study of shared clonotypes between healthy human individuals. The repertoire was sequenced with immunoSEQ multiplex PCR; TCRdb's copy has only in-frame clones and lacks some. Among hundreds of thousands of clones listed, around 97% were seen once. The sample taken for sequencing was naive CD4+ T cells sorted from blood. The sample's subset: CD45RA+ positively selected. Every receptor here comes from a young woman in good health.

This chain joins TRBV27 and TRBJ2-7; D may be TRBD1 (6 bases). Germline V gene data show CDR1 as MNHEY and CDR2 as SMNVEV (reference sequence). This CDR3 contains 14 residues. The ends were cut back, 3 bases at V and 2 bases at J, with 11 bases in the middle. In DNA form, the CDR3 reads TGTGCCAGCAGTTTCTCCAGGGGTGCCTACGAGCAGTACTTC. Encoded protein: CASSFSRGAYEQYF.

The CDR3 nucleotides read TGCGCCAGCCCGCGGGACGGTGGTAGGAACGAGCAGTACTTC. It specifies CASPRDGGRNEQYF. The chain employs TRBV5-1 and TRBJ2-7; D possibly corresponds to TRBD2 (6 bases). The CDR3 contains 14 residues. The V end was cut by 7 bases, the J end by 5 bases, with 19 bases between. Germline CDR1 and CDR2: SGHRS and YFSETQ. The full variable domain, in which reference TRBV5-1 and TRBJ2-7 provide the parts outside the CDR3, is KAGVTQTPRYLIKTRGQQVTLSCSPISGHRSVSWYQQTPGQGLQFLFEYFSETQRNKGNFPGRFSGRQFSNSRSEMNVSTLELGDSALYLCASPRDGGRNEQYFGPGTRLTVT.

This clone occurred once. The V and J genes are TRBV25-1 and TRBJ1-3; D might be TRBD1 (6 bases). From germline, CDR1 is MGHDK and CDR2 SYGVNS. This CDR3 comprises 16 residues. V was pared by 7 bases and J by 0 bases, with 16 bases between. The CDR3 bases are TGTGCCAGCACTCCCCCAGGGGCGAACTCTGGAAACACCATATATTTT. Translation gives CASTPPGANSGNTIYF.

The rearrangement joins TRBV6-4 to TRBJ1-1; perhaps TRBD1 as D (5 bases). CDR1 is MRHNA and CDR2 is SNTAGT in the germline V gene. The CDR3 runs to 16 residues. V shed 0 bases and J shed 1 base, with 12 bases lying between them. The CDR3 sequence is CASSDSKRDANTEAFF. The CDR3 bases are TGTGCCAGCAGTGACTCGAAAAGGGACGCGAACACTGAAGCTTTCTTT.

This clone appeared a single time. The rearrangement links TRBV28 to TRBJ1-4; D uncertain. The CDR3 length is 13 residues. Trimming cost V 1 base and J 4 bases, with 4 bases left between them. In germline, CDR1 is MDHEN, CDR2 SYDVKM. The CDR3 nucleotides read TGTGCCAGCAGTTTATTGAGTAATGAAAAACTGTTTTTT. Its translation: CASSLLSNEKLFF.

The genes are TRBV5-1 and TRBJ1-3; no reliable D call. From germline, CDR1 is SGHRS and CDR2 YFSETQ. Trimming took 4 bases from V and 0 from J, leaving 8 bases between them. This CDR3 contains 14 residues. The CDR3 loop reads CASSSENSGNTIYF. Here the CDR3 DNA reads TGCGCCAGCAGCAGTGAAAACTCTGGAAACACCATATATTTT.

This rearrangement joins TRBV7-2 to TRBJ2-4; 8 bases align to TRBD2. V gave up 0 bases and J gave up 0 bases; unmatched junction bases: 19. Germline-derived CDR1 and CDR2 are SGHTA and FQGNSA. The CDR3 sequence is 22 residues long. The CDR3 DNA reads TGTGCCAGCAGCTTAGCCCTTCAGAAGGCGGGAGGCCCCTCCTTAGCCAAAAACATTCAGTACTTC. Residues: CASSLALQKAGGPSLAKNIQYF.

The V gene is TRBV4-1, the J gene TRBJ1-6; D possibly corresponds to TRBD1 (5 bases). CDR3 length: 13 residues. Trimming cost V 4 bases and J 9 bases, with 10 bases left between them. Germline V gives CDR1 MGHRA, CDR2 YSYEKL. The CDR3 DNA is TGCGCCAGCAGCCGCCTGGGGGTTTCACCCCTCCACTTT. It translates to CASSRLGVSPLHF.

The J gene is TRBJ2-7, the V gene TRBV27; 10 nucleotides line up with TRBD1. The CDR3 contains 16 residues. V was pared by 6 bases and J by 4 bases, with 12 bases of the junction left unmatched. CDR1 is MNHEY, CDR2 SMNVEV, per germline (reference sequence). CDR3: CASRFRSGTGVYEQYF. CDR3 DNA sequence: TGTGCCAGCAGGTTCCGTTCCGGGACAGGGGTTTACGAGCAGTACTTC.

The V gene is TRBV27, the J gene TRBJ2-7; D is perhaps TRBD2 (6 bases). The V and J ends lost 4 bases and 2 bases respectively, with 15 bases between them. Germline V gene data show CDR1 as MNHEY and CDR2 as SMNVEV (reference sequence). The CDR3 runs 15 residues. As DNA, the CDR3 is TGTGCCAGCAGTTGGGCTAGCGCAAACACCTACGAGCAGTACTTC. This translates into CASSWASANTYEQYF.

CDR3 sequence reads: CASSSRLAQSTDTQYF. The DNA for the CDR3 is TGTGCCAGCAGTTCTCGACTAGCCCAAAGCACAGATACGCAGTATTTT. The chain uses TRBV28 and TRBJ2-3, with 7 bases lining up with TRBD2. Germline V CDR1 and CDR2: MDHEN, SYDVKM. J gave up 0 bases and V 4 bases, and 7 bases lay outside the gene matches. This CDR3 is 16 amino acids long.

The CDR3 loop reads CATSRVAGELFF. In DNA form, the CDR3 reads TGTGCCACCAGCAGAGTGGCCGGGGAGCTGTTTTTT. V gene TRBV15 combines with J gene TRBJ2-2; no firm D call. Germline V lookup: CDR1 LNHNV, CDR2 YYDKDF (reference sequence). V lost 1 base to trimming and J lost 6 bases, with 3 bases between them. The CDR3 is 12 residues long. Looking up the rest from reference TRBV15 and TRBJ2-2 gives the full variable domain: DAMVIQNPRYQVTQFGKPVTLSCSQTLNHNVMYWYQQKSSQAPKLLFHYYDKDFNNEADTPDNFQSRRPNTSFCFLDIRSPGLGDTAMYLCATSRVAGELFFGEGSRLTVL.

CDR3 loop: CASSPGMDEQYF. In DNA, the CDR3 is TGTGCCAGCTCCCCTGGGATGGACGAGCAGTACTTC. The V and J genes are TRBV18 and TRBJ2-7; D not resolved. Looked up from germline, CDR1 is KGHSH and CDR2 is LQKENI. V was cut by 6 bases and J by 5 bases, with 11 bases left in between. This CDR3 comprises 12 residues.

The V call is TRBV19, the J call TRBJ1-2; D unresolved. V lost 6 bases and J 0 bases, leaving 8 bases between the germline ends. CDR3 length: 13 amino acids. Germline V gives CDR1 LNHDA, CDR2 SQIVND (reference sequence). CDR3 coding DNA: TGTGCCAGTAGCCAAGTGGCTAACTATGGCTACACCTTC. This codes for CASSQVANYGYTF.